The source of this T cell receptor beta chain is a study of cytomegalovirus exposure and HLA in healthy donors. Study background: In an earlier analysis, around 120 million unique TCR beta sequences were found from about 190 million T cells.

General study results and limits: In a later analysis, at a false discovery rate of 0.05, fewer than 20,000 TCR beta sequences were associated with HLA alleles.

PCR amplification relied on 60 Vbeta primers (plus 13 Jbeta primers). TCRdb's copy holds only in-frame clones and misses some; the assay was immunoSEQ multiplex PCR. The sample shows 50,000 to 70,000 clones, roughly 60% of them seen only once. As to this clone: The antigen is undetermined.

The CDR3 extends over 13 amino acids. Germline V gene lookup returns CDR1 SGHRS and CDR2 YFSETQ. The ends were cut back, 6 bases at V and 7 bases at J, with 11 bases in the middle. The chain recombines TRBV5-1 with TRBJ1-6; a possible D gene is TRBD1 (6 bases). This clonotype was obtained from a man between 25 and 39 years old in good health and CMV-seronegative. Sequencing input: PBMCs. CDR3: CASTPGHNSPLHF. The CDR3 DNA reads as TGCGCCAGCACCCCGGGACACAATTCACCCCTCCACTTT.